This T cell receptor (beta chain) was identified during a study of T-cell reconstitution after alpha-beta-depleted transplantation in children. This clonotype was found a few times. The target antigen is unknown. As it was prepared, the TCRbeta library received unique molecular identifiers. MiXCR, run by TCRdb on the PCR reads, gives a single entry per CDR3 protein. The sample carries more than 500,000 distinct CDR3 sequences, roughly an eighth recorded once. Whole-study results and caveats: About two months after transplant, alpha-beta T cells reportedly came from several hundred expanded graft clones.

The CDR3 sequence is 12 residues long. Germline-derived CDR1 and CDR2 are SQVTM and ANQGSEA. V lost 4 bases and J 4 bases, leaving 10 bases between the germline ends. The genes are TRBV29-1 and TRBJ1-2; D remains unclear. Specimen: PBMCs, mostly from graft donor cells, collected 180 days after TCRalphabeta/CD19-depleted stem cell transplant. The receptor was derived from a female patient aged 2-9 years who had a stem cell transplant for aplastic anemia, so the T cells may come from the graft donor. The CDR3 here is CSVGGWGYGYTF. The CDR3 DNA sequence: TGCAGCGTTGGGGGTTGGGGCTATGGCTACACCTTC. Based on the CDR3 plus reference TRBV29-1 and TRBJ1-2, the full variable domain is SAVISQKPSRDICQRGTSLTIQCQVDSQVTMMFWYRQQPGQSLTLIATANQGSEATYESGFVIDKFPISRPNLTFSTLTVSNMSPEDSSIYLCSVGGWGYGYTFGSGTRLTVV.